This T cell receptor (beta chain) was observed in a study of blood T cells in healthy people across ages. Study-level results: The study found more naive CD4+ cells and higher diversity in long-lived than aged donors.

The second PCR ran about 6 to 12 cycles with a sample-barcoded 5' primer and J-beta primers. TCRdb passed the 5' RACE reads through MiXCR, listing each CDR3 protein once. The repertoire includes roughly 900,000 distinct CDR3 sequences, 25% to 35% of them detected once, and approximately 15% sits in the top ten. Investigators took about 9.4 milliliters of peripheral blood from every donor. Each sample used at least 6 million PBMCs. The amount of total RNA extracted per sample was at least 6 micrograms. The germline V gene encodes CDR1 DFQATT and CDR2 SNEGSKA (reference sequence). There are 11 residues in the CDR3. Trimming took off 1 base at V and 8 bases at J, with 8 bases between the two ends. Turning to this clonotype: Its specificity is not known.

The sample consisted of blood. The J gene is TRBJ1-2, the V gene TRBV20-1; D unresolved. The TCR was taken from a woman older than 75 in good health. In nucleotides, the CDR3 is TGCAGTGCTAGAGGGCATCAAGGCTACACCTTC. Its translation: CSARGHQGYTF.